What follows are 8 T cell receptor beta chains derived from one specimen sequenced in a study of cytomegalovirus exposure and HLA in healthy donors. With 60 Vbeta and 13 Jbeta primers, the PCR was carried out. Data came from immunoSEQ multiplex PCR; TCRdb stores just in-frame clones and leaves some out. Seen here are tens of thousands of clones, approximately 60% observed once, and the top ten hold roughly 3%. Sequencing was performed on PBMCs. The source is a woman in her forties or fifties in good health and CMV-seronegative.

The chain couples TRBV30 to TRBJ2-1; TRBD2 aligns across 7 bases. The CDR3 covers 15 residues. V shed 0 bases and J 4 bases; nucleotides not matched to a gene: 6. The germline V gene encodes CDR1 GTSNPN and CDR2 SVGIG (reference sequence). Here the CDR3 DNA reads TGTGCCTGGAGTGTAGCGAGCGGGGCTTACAATGAGCAGTTCTTC. Translation: CAWSVASGAYNEQFF. Drawing the rest from reference TRBV30 and TRBJ2-1, the complete variable domain is SQTIHQWPATLVQPVGSPLSLECTVEGTSNPNLYWYRQAAGRGLQLLFYSVGIGQISSEVPQNLSASRPQDRQFILSSKKLLLSDSGFYLCAWSVASGAYNEQFFGPGTRLTVL.

The rearrangement joins TRBV7-3 to TRBJ2-2, with D maybe TRBD2 (5 bases). The CDR3 is made up of 15 amino acids. The germline CDR1 and CDR2 sequences are SGHTA and FQGTGA. Deletions cut 6 bases from V and 8 bases from J, with 19 bases between. CDR3 bases: TGTGCCAGCAGGGCAAGCGGAACTCCAGTGGGGGAGCTGTTTTTT. This sequence encodes CASRASGTPVGELFF.

The V and J genes are TRBV2 and TRBJ2-2; D perhaps matches TRBD2 (5 bases). The germline CDR1 and CDR2 sequences are SNHLY and FYNNEI. With 4 bases removed from V and 5 bases from J, the gap between germline ends came to 14 bases. CDR3 length: 15 amino acids. CDR3 coding DNA: TGTGCCAGCAGTGCTGGCGGGCTTTCGACCGGGGAGCTGTTTTTT. Translating it yields CASSAGGLSTGELFF.

The V call is TRBV6-5, the J call TRBJ1-5, with a weak D call TRBD1 (5 bases). The CDR3 runs to 13 residues. Deletions cut 4 bases from V and 4 bases from J, with 8 bases between. Germline-derived CDR1 and CDR2 are MNHEY and SVGAGI. The CDR3 region is CASSWTLNQPQHF. The DNA for the CDR3 is TGTGCCAGCAGTTGGACACTAAATCAGCCCCAGCATTTT.

The genes are TRBV27 and TRBJ2-7; 8 bases fit TRBD2. This CDR3 has 14 amino acids. The J segment lost 1 base and the V segment lost 5 bases, leaving 4 bases of the junction unmatched. CDR1 is MNHEY and CDR2 is SMNVEV in the germline V gene (reference sequence). CDR3 sequence (DNA): TGTGCCAGCAGTCTGATAGCGGGATCCTACGAGCAGTACTTC. It codes for CASSLIAGSYEQYF.

This rearrangement joins TRBV28 to TRBJ2-7, with D possibly being TRBD2 (7 bases). V shed 10 bases and J shed 3 bases, with 19 bases lying between them. Germline V gene data show CDR1 as MDHEN and CDR2 as SYDVKM. The CDR3 contains 14 residues. This CDR3 reads CAISRRGGLYEQYF. The CDR3 nucleotides read TGTGCCATCTCTAGGAGGGGGGGCCTCTACGAGCAGTACTTC.

The rearrangement links TRBV25-1 to TRBJ1-1; 7 bases agree with TRBD1. Germline loops: CDR1 MGHDK, CDR2 SYGVNS. With V trimmed by 6 bases and J by 1 base, 5 bases remained unmatched. The length of the CDR3 is 14 residues. The CDR3 DNA sequence: TGTGCCAGCAGCCCCGGGACAGCGAACACTGAAGCTTTCTTT. This sequence encodes CASSPGTANTEAFF.

The rearrangement uses TRBV30 and TRBJ1-3, with 7 bases that match TRBD1. The V gene's germline CDR1 is GTSNPN and CDR2 SVGIG (reference sequence). The CDR3 length is 13 residues. V was pared by 2 bases and J by 8 bases, with 6 bases of the junction left unmatched. The CDR3 sequence: CAWSLGGAYTIYF. In nucleotides, the CDR3 is TGTGCCTGGAGTCTAGGGGGCGCGTACACCATATATTTT.